This TCR beta chain was found in a study of cytomegalovirus exposure and HLA in healthy donors. The method was immunoSEQ multiplex PCR; TCRdb's version includes in-frame clones alone and lacks a portion of them. The sample contains just under 150,000 clones, over 80% of which appear only once. The sample comprised PBMCs. This TCR was recovered from a young man in good health and CMV-seropositive.

Written as DNA, the CDR3 is TGTGCCAGCAGTTACTCGGGCGGGAGATTCGAGACCCAGTACTTC. It encodes CASSYSGGRFETQYF. The chain recombines TRBV6-6 with TRBJ2-5; 7 bases map to TRBD2. Germline assignment: CDR1 MNHNY and CDR2 SVGAGI (reference sequence). V dropped 0 bases and J dropped 5; count of bases not matched to a gene: 6. The CDR3 extends over 15 amino acids.